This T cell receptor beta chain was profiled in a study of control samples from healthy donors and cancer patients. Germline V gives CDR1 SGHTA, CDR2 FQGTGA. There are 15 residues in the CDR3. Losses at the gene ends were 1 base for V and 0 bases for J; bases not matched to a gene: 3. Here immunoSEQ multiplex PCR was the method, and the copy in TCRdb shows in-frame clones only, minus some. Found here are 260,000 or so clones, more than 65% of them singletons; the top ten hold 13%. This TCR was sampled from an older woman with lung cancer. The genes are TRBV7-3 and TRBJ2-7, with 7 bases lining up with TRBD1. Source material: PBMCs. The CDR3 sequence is CASSLRQGRSYEQYF. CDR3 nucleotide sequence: TGTGCCAGCAGCTTAAGACAGGGTCGCTCCTACGAGCAGTACTTC.